This TCR beta chain was identified during a study of PD-L1 blockade in urothelial cancer. In the study overall: Bladder-origin urothelial cancer in males described about 90% of the 29 patients. It was at 3 weeks (second dose) and 6 weeks after treatment start that blood was analyzed. Whole-study results and caveats: Pretreatment clonality of the blood TCR repertoire below the median was predictive of superior survival.

Assay used: immunoSEQ multiplex PCR; TCRdb lists only in-frame clones, some missing. The sample records under 40,000 clones, 85% to 90% being singletons. As concerns this clone: Its antigen is as yet unknown.

Germline CDR1 MNHEY, CDR2 SVGAGI. This CDR3 region has 13 residues. V was trimmed by 4 bases and J by 5 bases, leaving 11 bases between them. Here the sequenced sample was PBMCs, taken around atezolizumab (anti-PD-L1) treatment. This receptor was identified in a man aged 50 to 59 with urothelial cancer. The chain recombines TRBV6-5 with TRBJ1-1, with D possibly matching TRBD1 (5 bases). This chain's CDR3 is CASSSGRKTEAFF. The DNA for the CDR3 is TGTGCCAGCAGTTCAGGGCGAAAAACTGAAGCTTTCTTT.